What follows describes a single T cell receptor beta chain. Relative to the germline gene, one junction end is altered; a read error may explain this. These data are taken from a study of T cell changes during pregnancy in multiple sclerosis. The V gene's germline CDR1 is SGHRS and CDR2 YFSETQ. CDR3 size: 15 residues. Method: immunoSEQ multiplex PCR; TCRdb's copy keeps in-frame clones and lacks some. The table includes 39,000 or so clones, 90% to 95% detected once. V and J are TRBV5-1 and TRBJ1-1, with 8 nucleotides matching TRBD1. This specimen was CD8+ T cells from peripheral blood mononuclear cells, taken in the third trimester of pregnancy. This clonotype originated in a female donor with multiple sclerosis, enrolled in a pregnancy study. DNA for the CDR3: TGCGCCAGCAGCTTAGCGACAGGGGTGAAGACTGAAGCTTTCTTT. Translating it yields CASSLATGVKTEAFF.